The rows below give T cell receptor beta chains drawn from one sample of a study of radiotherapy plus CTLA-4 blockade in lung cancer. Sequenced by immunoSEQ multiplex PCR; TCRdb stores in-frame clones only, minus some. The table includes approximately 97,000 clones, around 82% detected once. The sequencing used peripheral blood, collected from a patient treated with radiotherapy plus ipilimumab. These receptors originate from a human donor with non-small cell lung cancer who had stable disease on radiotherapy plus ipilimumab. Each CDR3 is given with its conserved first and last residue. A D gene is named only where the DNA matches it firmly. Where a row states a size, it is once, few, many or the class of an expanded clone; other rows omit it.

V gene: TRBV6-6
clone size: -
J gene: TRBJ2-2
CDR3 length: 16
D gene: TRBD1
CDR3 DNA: TGTGCCAGCAGTCCTCCGGGACAGGGATTTAACGGGGAGCTGTTTTTT
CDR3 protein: CASSPPGQGFNGELFF

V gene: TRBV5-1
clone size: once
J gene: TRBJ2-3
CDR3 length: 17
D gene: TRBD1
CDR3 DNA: TGCGCCAGCAGCCCCCGCACAGGGGGCAGTCGCACAGATACGCAGTATTTT
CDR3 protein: CASSPRTGGSRTDTQYF

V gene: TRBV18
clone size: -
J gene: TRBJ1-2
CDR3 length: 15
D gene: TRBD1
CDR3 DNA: TGTGCCAGCTCACGTACAGGGGGCTTTGAGTATGGCTACACCTTC
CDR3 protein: CASSRTGGFEYGYTF

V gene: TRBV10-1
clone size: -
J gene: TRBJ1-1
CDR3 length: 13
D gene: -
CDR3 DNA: TGCGCCAGCAGTGCGGCGCAGGTCGGTGAAGCTTTCTTT
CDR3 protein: CASSAAQVGEAFF

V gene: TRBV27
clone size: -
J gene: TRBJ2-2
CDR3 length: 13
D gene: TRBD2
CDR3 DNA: TGTGCCAGCAGGCCTTGGGGGGGCGGGGAGCTGTTTTTT
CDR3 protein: CASRPWGGGELFF

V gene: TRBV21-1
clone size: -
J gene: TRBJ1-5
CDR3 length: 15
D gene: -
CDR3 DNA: TGTGCCAGCGGACGACATCTCCATGAAAATCAGCCCCAGCATTTT
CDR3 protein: CASGRHLHENQPQHF

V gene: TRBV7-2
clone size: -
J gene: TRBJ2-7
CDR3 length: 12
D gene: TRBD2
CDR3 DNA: TGTGCCAGCAGCCCGGGGGGGTACGAGCAGTACTTC
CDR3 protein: CASSPGGYEQYF

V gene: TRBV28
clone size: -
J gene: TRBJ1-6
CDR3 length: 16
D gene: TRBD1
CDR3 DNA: TGTGCCAGCAGGGGCGACAGGGCCTCCTATAATTCACCCCTCCACTTT
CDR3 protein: CASRGDRASYNSPLHF

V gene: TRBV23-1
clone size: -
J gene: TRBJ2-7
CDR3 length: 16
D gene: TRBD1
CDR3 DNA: TGCGCCAGCAGTCACCCGGACAGGGCCTTCTCCTACGAGCAGTACTTC
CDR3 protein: CASSHPDRAFSYEQYF

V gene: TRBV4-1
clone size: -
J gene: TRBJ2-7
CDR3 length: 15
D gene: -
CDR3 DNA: TGCGCCAGCAGCCAACCGGGACGCAACTCCTACGAGCAGTACTTC
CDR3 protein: CASSQPGRNSYEQYF

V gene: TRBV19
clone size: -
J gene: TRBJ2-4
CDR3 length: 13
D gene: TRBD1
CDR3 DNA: TGTGCCAGTCAACAGGGGACCAAAAACATTCAGTACTTC
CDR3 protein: CASQQGTKNIQYF

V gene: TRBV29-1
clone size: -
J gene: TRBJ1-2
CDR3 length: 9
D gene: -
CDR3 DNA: TGCAGCGCGGGGGATGGCTACACCTTC
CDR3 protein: CSAGDGYTF

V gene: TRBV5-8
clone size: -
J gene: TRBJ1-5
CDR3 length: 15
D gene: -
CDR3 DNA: TGTGCCAGCAGCACACTTGGGGGAGGAAGTCAGCCCCAGCATTTT
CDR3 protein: CASSTLGGGSQPQHF

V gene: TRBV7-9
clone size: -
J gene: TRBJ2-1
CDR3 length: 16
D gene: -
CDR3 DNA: TGTGCCAGCAGCTTAGCGCTGAACAGAATTCACAATGAGCAGTTCTTC
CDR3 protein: CASSLALNRIHNEQFF

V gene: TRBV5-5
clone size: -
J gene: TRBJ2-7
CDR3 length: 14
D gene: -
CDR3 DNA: TGTGCCAGCAGCTCGCTCGGGACGACCTACGAGCAGTACTTC
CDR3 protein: CASSSLGTTYEQYF

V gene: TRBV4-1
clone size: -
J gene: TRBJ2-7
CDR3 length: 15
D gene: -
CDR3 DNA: TGCGCCAGCAGCCAGAGACAGGGAGGGTACTACGAGCAGTACTTC
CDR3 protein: CASSQRQGGYYEQYF

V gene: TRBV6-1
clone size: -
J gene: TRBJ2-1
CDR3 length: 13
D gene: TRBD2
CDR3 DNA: TGTGCCAGCACGACTAGCGGGGGGGGAGAGCAGTTCTTC
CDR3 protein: CASTTSGGGEQFF

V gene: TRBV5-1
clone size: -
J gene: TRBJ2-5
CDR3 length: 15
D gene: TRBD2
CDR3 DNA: TGCGCCAGCAGCTCTAGCGGGAGGGATGGGGAGACCCAGTACTTC
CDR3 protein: CASSSSGRDGETQYF

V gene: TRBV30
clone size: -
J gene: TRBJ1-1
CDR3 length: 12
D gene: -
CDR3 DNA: TGTGCCTGGAGTGTCGGGGGGACTGAAGCTTTCTTT
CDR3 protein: CAWSVGGTEAFF

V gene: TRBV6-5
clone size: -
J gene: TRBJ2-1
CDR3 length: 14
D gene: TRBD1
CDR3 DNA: TGTGCCAGCAGTCAGACAGGGGGTCGGAATGAGCAGTTCTTC
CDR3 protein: CASSQTGGRNEQFF

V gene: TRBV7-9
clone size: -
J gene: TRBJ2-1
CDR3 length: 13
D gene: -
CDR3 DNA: TGTGCCAGCAGGGCCGTGATCAACAATGAGCAGTTCTTC
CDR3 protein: CASRAVINNEQFF

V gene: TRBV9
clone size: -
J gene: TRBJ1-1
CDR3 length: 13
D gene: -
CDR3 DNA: TGTGCCAGCAGCGTAATATTAGGGACTGAAGCTTTCTTT
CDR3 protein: CASSVILGTEAFF

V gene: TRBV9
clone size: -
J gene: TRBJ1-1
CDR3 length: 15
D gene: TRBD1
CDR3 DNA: TGTGCCAGCAGCGTCGGGACAGGGGTCGGCACTGAAGCTTTCTTT
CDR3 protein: CASSVGTGVGTEAFF

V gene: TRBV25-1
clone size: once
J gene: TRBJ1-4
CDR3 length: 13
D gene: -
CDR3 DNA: TGTGCCAGCTTGGGACACCAGAATGAAAAACTGTTTTTT
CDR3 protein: CASLGHQNEKLFF

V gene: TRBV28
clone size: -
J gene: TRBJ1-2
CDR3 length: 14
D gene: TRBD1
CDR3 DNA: TGTGCCAGCAGCAAAACAGGGGCGAGCTATGGCTACACCTTC
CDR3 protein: CASSKTGASYGYTF

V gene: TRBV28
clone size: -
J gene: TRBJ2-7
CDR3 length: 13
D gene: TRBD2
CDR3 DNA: TGTGCCAGCATTAGCGGGGGAGCCTACGAGCAGTACTTC
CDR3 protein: CASISGGAYEQYF

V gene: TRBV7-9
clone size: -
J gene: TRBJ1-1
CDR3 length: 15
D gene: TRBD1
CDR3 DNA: TGTGCCAGCAGCTTCCGACAGGGGCCAAGGGCTGAAGCTTTCTTT
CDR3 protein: CASSFRQGPRAEAFF

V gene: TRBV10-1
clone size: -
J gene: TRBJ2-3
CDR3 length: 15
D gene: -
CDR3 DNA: TGCGCCAGCAGTGAGTCCCACCACCGCACAGATACGCAGTATTTT
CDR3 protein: CASSESHHRTDTQYF

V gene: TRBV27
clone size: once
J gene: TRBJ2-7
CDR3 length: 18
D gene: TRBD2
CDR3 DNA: TGTGCCAGCAGTCCCCACTTAGCGGGAGTAACCAGGGCCTACGAGCAGTACTTC
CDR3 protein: CASSPHLAGVTRAYEQYF

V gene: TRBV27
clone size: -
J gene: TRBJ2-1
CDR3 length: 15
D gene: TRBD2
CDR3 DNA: TGTGCCAGCAGTGCGACTAGCGGATTCTACAATGAGCAGTTCTTC
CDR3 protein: CASSATSGFYNEQFF

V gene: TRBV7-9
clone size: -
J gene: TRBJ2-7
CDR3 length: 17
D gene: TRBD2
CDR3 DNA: TGTGCCAGCAGCCGCGGACTAGCGGGGGGGAGATCCTACGAGCAGTACTTC
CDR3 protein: CASSRGLAGGRSYEQYF

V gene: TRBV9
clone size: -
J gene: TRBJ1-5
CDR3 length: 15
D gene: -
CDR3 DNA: TGTGCCAGCAGCGCAGGACACTATAGCAATCAGCCCCAGCATTTT
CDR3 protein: CASSAGHYSNQPQHF